These T cell receptor beta chains were read from a single sample in a study of blood T cell repertoires in COVID-19. The repertoire was sequenced with immunoSEQ multiplex PCR; TCRdb's copy has only in-frame clones and lacks some. The sample lists 130,000 or so clones, just over 85% seen once, with about 1.5% in the top ten. Sequences were obtained from peripheral blood. Receptor source: a woman in her fifties or sixties with acute or convalescent COVID-19. CDR3s include the opening cysteine and the closing phenylalanine or tryptophan. The order of the fields is clone size, D gene, V gene, J gene, CDR3 DNA, CDR3 protein. D genes are given only for firm matches. A row's size may be missing; if present it is once, few, many or a size class.

abundance: NA
d_gene: NA
v_gene: TRBV4-1
j_gene: TRBJ1-1
CDR3nt: TGCGCCAGCAGCCAATTGGCAGGCACTGAAGCTTTCTTT
CDR3aa: CASSQLAGTEAFF

abundance: NA
d_gene: NA
v_gene: TRBV11-2
j_gene: TRBJ1-2
CDR3nt: TGTGCCAGCAGCCCTAATGCCAACTATGGCTACACCTTC
CDR3aa: CASSPNANYGYTF

abundance: once
d_gene: NA
v_gene: TRBV27
j_gene: TRBJ1-1
CDR3nt: TGTGCCAGCAGTTTGAGGGGGGGGAACACTGAAGCTTTCTTT
CDR3aa: CASSLRGGNTEAFF

abundance: once
d_gene: TRBD1
v_gene: TRBV7-9
j_gene: TRBJ1-4
CDR3nt: TGTGCCAGCAGCACCGGACAGGGGAATGAAAAACTGTTTTTT
CDR3aa: CASSTGQGNEKLFF

abundance: few
d_gene: NA
v_gene: TRBV28
j_gene: TRBJ2-6
CDR3nt: TGTGCCAGCAGCCTGGACTTCTACTCTGGGGCCAACGTCCTGACTTTC
CDR3aa: CASSLDFYSGANVLTF

abundance: NA
d_gene: TRBD1
v_gene: TRBV7-8
j_gene: TRBJ2-3
CDR3nt: TGTGCCAGCAGCTTAGCCGGACAGGGGGCCCGGACAGATACGCAGTATTTT
CDR3aa: CASSLAGQGARTDTQYF

abundance: NA
d_gene: NA
v_gene: TRBV20-1
j_gene: TRBJ2-7
CDR3nt: TGCAGTGCTAGTGATAGTTACGAGCAGTACTTC
CDR3aa: CSASDSYEQYF

abundance: NA
d_gene: TRBD1
v_gene: TRBV7-2
j_gene: TRBJ1-1
CDR3nt: TGTGCCAGCAGCTCGACAGGGGAAGTGAACACTGAAGCTTTCTTT
CDR3aa: CASSSTGEVNTEAFF

abundance: NA
d_gene: NA
v_gene: TRBV14
j_gene: TRBJ1-2
CDR3nt: TGTGCCAGCAGCAATACAGGGCACTATGGCTACACCTTC
CDR3aa: CASSNTGHYGYTF

abundance: NA
d_gene: NA
v_gene: TRBV27
j_gene: TRBJ1-6
CDR3nt: TGTGCCAGCAGTTTGGGGACACACCTTTCACCCCTCCACTTT
CDR3aa: CASSLGTHLSPLHF

abundance: NA
d_gene: NA
v_gene: TRBV4-2
j_gene: TRBJ1-1
CDR3nt: TGTGCCAGCAGCCAATCCTACCGATCGAACACTGAAGCTTTCTTT
CDR3aa: CASSQSYRSNTEAFF

abundance: once
d_gene: TRBD1
v_gene: TRBV4-1
j_gene: TRBJ2-5
CDR3nt: TGCGCCAGCAGCCAAGGCCAAGGACAGGGTGAAGGGACCCAGTACTTC
CDR3aa: CASSQGQGQGEGTQYF